A selection of T cell receptor beta chains follows, all from one sample in a study of T cell responses to AZD1222 COVID-19 vaccine. Measured with immunoSEQ multiplex PCR; TCRdb has only the in-frame clones, and not every one. Among about 76,000 clones listed, roughly 88% were seen once. The input for sequencing was peripheral blood, taken on day 0 of MenACWY control vaccination. The source of these receptors is an adult in good health. Each CDR3 is given with its conserved first and last residue. The D gene is left open where the match is weak. The listing skips clone size in some rows; elsewhere it reads once, few, many or a size class.

>few|TRBD1|TRBJ1-5|TRBV6-1
CASSGRGRDRGFLGNQPQHF
TGTGCCAGCAGTGGTAGGGGGCGGGACAGGGGCTTTTTAGGCAATCAGCCCCAGCATTTT
>NA|NA|TRBJ2-7|TRBV27
CASSLFGSYEQYF
TGTGCCAGCTCCCTTTTCGGGTCCTACGAGCAGTACTTC
>NA|TRBD1|TRBJ1-3|TRBV27
CASSRTGVGGNTIYF
TGTGCCAGCAGCCGGACAGGGGTAGGAGGAAACACCATATATTTT
>NA|NA|TRBJ2-7|TRBV6-5
CASTPQGGGPEQYF
TGTGCCAGCACACCCCAGGGTGGCGGCCCCGAGCAGTACTTC
>NA|NA|TRBJ1-6|TRBV28
CASSFSQSFNSPLHF
TGTGCCAGCAGTTTCAGTCAGTCCTTTAATTCACCCCTCCACTTT
>NA|NA|TRBJ2-7|TRBV11-2
CASSLDQLSSYEQYF
TGTGCCAGCAGCTTAGATCAGTTAAGCTCCTACGAGCAGTACTTC
>once|TRBD1|TRBJ2-5|TRBV2
CASSLGQIETQYF
TGTGCCAGCAGCCTGGGACAGATAGAGACCCAGTACTTC
>NA|TRBD2|TRBJ2-1|TRBV29-1
CTAGGLSEQFF
TGCACCGCGGGGGGCTTAAGTGAGCAGTTCTTC
>NA|NA|TRBJ1-2|TRBV28
CASSPTIGGGSYGYTF
TGTGCCAGCAGCCCCACGATAGGGGGAGGTTCATATGGCTACACCTTC
>few|NA|TRBJ1-1|TRBV5-1
CASSRTGNTEAFF
TGCGCCAGCAGCCGTACCGGGAACACTGAAGCTTTCTTT
>NA|TRBD1|TRBJ1-1|TRBV6-5
CASSRQGALGEAFF
TGTGCCAGCAGCCGACAGGGGGCGCTGGGTGAAGCTTTCTTT
>NA|TRBD1|TRBJ1-2|TRBV28
CASSQGDYGYTF
TGTGCCAGCAGTCAGGGGGACTATGGCTACACCTTC
>NA|TRBD1|TRBJ1-3|TRBV20-1
CSASPDRENTIYF
TGCAGTGCTAGTCCCGACAGGGAAAACACCATATATTTT
>NA|TRBD1|TRBJ2-7|TRBV19
CASSDGTGDYEQYF
TGTGCCAGTAGTGACGGGACAGGGGACTACGAGCAGTACTTC
>NA|TRBD1|TRBJ1-6|TRBV5-4
CASSLVQGGNSPLHF
TGTGCCAGCAGCTTGGTACAGGGGGGGAATTCACCCCTCCACTTT
>NA|NA|TRBJ2-5|TRBV4-3
CASSRGSEGQETQYF
TGCGCCAGCAGTCGGGGCAGCGAGGGCCAAGAGACCCAGTACTTC
>NA|NA|TRBJ1-3|TRBV28
CASSLAGDGNTIYF
TGTGCCAGCAGTTTAGCAGGGGACGGAAACACCATATATTTT
>NA|TRBD2|TRBJ2-3|TRBV5-6
CATSLAGITDTQYF
TGTGCCACCTCACTAGCGGGGATCACAGATACGCAGTATTTT
>NA|TRBD1|TRBJ1-3|TRBV5-1
CASSPLPGQGFGNTIYF
TGCGCCAGCAGCCCGTTACCGGGACAGGGCTTTGGAAACACCATATATTTT
>NA|NA|TRBJ2-1|TRBV5-1
CASSLGGSLYNEQFF
TGCGCCAGCAGCTTAGGGGGGTCCCTATACAATGAGCAGTTCTTC
>NA|NA|TRBJ1-2|TRBV18
CASSPRETTGYGYTF
TGTGCCAGCTCACCACGCGAAACTACCGGCTATGGCTACACCTTC
>NA|NA|TRBJ2-1|TRBV10-2
CASSERFGASSSYNEQFF
TGCGCCAGCAGTGAGCGGTTCGGCGCCTCGAGCTCCTACAATGAGCAGTTCTTC
>NA|NA|TRBJ1-4|TRBV6-2/TRBV6-3
CASSYSGRSNEKLFF
TGTGCCAGCAGTTACTCGGGACGGTCTAATGAAAAACTGTTTTTT
>NA|NA|TRBJ1-5|TRBV19
CASRGVTGLQPQHF
TGTGCCAGTAGAGGGGTAACAGGACTGCAGCCCCAGCATTTT
>once|NA|TRBJ1-4|TRBV5-1
CASSLAHGEKLFF
TGCGCCAGCAGCTTGGCTCATGGGGAAAAACTGTTTTTT
>NA|TRBD1|TRBJ1-6|TRBV3-1/TRBV3-2
CASSPTGTAWGSPLHF
TGTGCCAGCAGCCCCACCGGGACAGCCTGGGGTTCACCCCTCCACTTT
>NA|NA|TRBJ1-2|TRBV7-9
CASSPQEGSSGYTF
TGTGCCAGCAGCCCCCAGGAGGGAAGCTCTGGCTACACCTTC
>NA|TRBD1|TRBJ1-1|TRBV5-1
CASSSGTGGQGTEAFF
TGCGCCAGCAGCTCCGGGACAGGGGGCCAGGGCACTGAAGCTTTCTTT
>NA|TRBD2|TRBJ2-2|TRBV7-9
CASSLGLAGTGELFF
TGTGCCAGCAGCTTAGGACTAGCGGGCACCGGGGAGCTGTTTTTT
>NA|NA|TRBJ1-5|TRBV19
CASSIPRAYNQPQHF
TGTGCCAGTAGTATCCCCCGGGCCTACAATCAGCCCCAGCATTTT
>NA|TRBD2|TRBJ2-1|TRBV18
CASSIAGGPFSPVNEQFF
TGTGCCAGCTCAATAGCGGGAGGGCCTTTTTCCCCAGTCAATGAGCAGTTCTTC
>NA|TRBD1|TRBJ2-5|TRBV15
CATSTAPNPTGGRETQYF
TGTGCCACCAGCACAGCCCCGAACCCGACAGGGGGGAGAGAGACCCAGTACTTC
>NA|TRBD2|TRBJ2-5|TRBV4-3
CASSQDKRDPGLQTQYF
TGCGCCAGCAGCCAGGACAAGCGGGACCCAGGACTCCAGACCCAGTACTTC
>NA|TRBD1|TRBJ2-7|TRBV18
CASSRDGTGNYEQYF
TGTGCCAGCTCACGAGATGGGACAGGGAACTACGAGCAGTACTTC
>NA|TRBD2|TRBJ2-3|TRBV18
CASSSLAGVDTDTQYF
TGTGCCAGCTCATCTTTAGCGGGAGTAGACACAGATACGCAGTATTTT
>NA|TRBD1|TRBJ1-1|TRBV15
CATSQGAWDTEAFF
TGTGCCACCAGCCAGGGGGCCTGGGACACTGAAGCTTTCTTT
>NA|NA|TRBJ2-2|TRBV27
CASSSARVIGNTGELFF
TGTGCCAGCAGTTCCGCACGAGTAATCGGGAACACCGGGGAGCTGTTTTTT
>NA|NA|TRBJ1-5|TRBV7-9
CASSFQNQPQHF
TGTGCCAGCAGCTTCCAAAATCAGCCCCAGCATTTT
>NA|TRBD2|TRBJ2-7|TRBV7-2
CASSLYPALAGGQTYEQYF
TGTGCCAGCAGCTTATACCCGGCGCTAGCGGGAGGGCAGACGTACGAGCAGTACTTC
>few|TRBD1|TRBJ1-2|TRBV28
CASSLGRGGYTF
TGTGCCAGCAGTTTAGGCAGGGGGGGCTACACCTTC
>NA|NA|TRBJ1-3|TRBV5-1
CASSLGSTTGNTIYF
TGCGCCAGCAGCTTGGGATCTACAACTGGAAACACCATATATTTT
>NA|NA|TRBJ1-1|TRBV18
CASSPGMNTEAFF
TGTGCCAGCTCACCAGGCATGAACACTGAAGCTTTCTTT
>NA|NA|TRBJ1-2|TRBV5-6
CASSLRAGSIYGYTF
TGTGCCAGCAGCTTGAGGGCGGGCAGCATCTATGGCTACACCTTC
>once|NA|TRBJ1-5|TRBV19
CASAGTRVQPQHF
TGTGCCAGTGCCGGCACCAGGGTTCAGCCCCAGCATTTT
>NA|NA|TRBJ1-5|TRBV5-4
CASTVDSNQPQHF
TGTGCCAGCACCGTTGATAGCAATCAGCCCCAGCATTTT
>NA|NA|TRBJ2-2|TRBV19
CASSIEPGELFF
TGTGCCAGTAGTATTGAGCCCGGGGAGCTGTTTTTT